One sample yielded the 10 T cell receptor beta chains listed below, sequenced in a study of blood T cell repertoires in COVID-19. Profiled with immunoSEQ multiplex PCR; TCRdb holds only in-frame clones, not every one. The profile shows 200,000 to 300,000 clones, about 89% of them singletons. Sequenced input: peripheral blood. All receptors derive from a woman aged 60 to 75 who had recovered from COVID-19.

This clone was observed a single time. The J gene is TRBJ2-5, the V gene TRBV6-1; 9 bases are shared with TRBD2. V lost 3 bases to trimming and J lost 2 bases; unmatched junction nucleotides: 4. In germline, CDR1 is MNHNS, CDR2 SASEGT. The CDR3 consists of 15 residues. The CDR3 DNA reads TGTGCCAGCAGTGAGATAGCGGGGGTACAAGAGACCCAGTACTTC. Protein: CASSEIAGVQETQYF.

The chain has TRBV4-1 and TRBJ2-5; 7 bases align to TRBD1. There are 15 residues in the CDR3. Germline V gene lookup returns CDR1 MGHRA and CDR2 YSYEKL. Germline trimming cut 2 bases from V and 2 bases from J; bases unmatched to any gene: 5. CDR3 protein: CASSQYLGQQETQYF. In nucleotides, the CDR3 is TGCGCCAGCAGCCAATATTTGGGACAGCAAGAGACCCAGTACTTC.

This chain joins TRBV12-5 and TRBJ1-3, with a tentative D call TRBD1 (6 bases). CDR3 length: 17 amino acids. Germline loops: CDR1 LGHNT, CDR2 FRNRAP. Trimming shortened V by 4 bases and J by 0 bases, and 16 bases separated the two germline ends. The CDR3, as DNA: TGTGCTAGTGGTTGGAGGGGGGGTGTCCTCTCTGGAAACACCATATATTTT. It yields the protein CASGWRGGVLSGNTIYF.

The chain employs TRBV6-5 and TRBJ1-5; D uncertain. Deletions cut 8 bases from V and 2 bases from J, with 10 bases between. The CDR3 totals 13 residues. The germline gives CDR1 MNHEY, CDR2 SVGAGI. The DNA for the CDR3 is TGTGCCAGCCTCCGGCGGGGCAATCAGCCCCAGCATTTT. Translation gives CASLRRGNQPQHF.

The chain is built from TRBV3-1 (or the pseudogene TRBV3-2) and TRBJ2-7, with TRBD2 matching 8 bases. The length of the CDR3 is 16 residues. Germline V gene data show CDR1 as LGHDT and CDR2 as YNNKEL (reference sequence). Germline trimming cut 4 bases from V and 0 bases from J; bases unmatched to any gene: 8. The CDR3 protein is CASSRGSGGSSYEQYF. The CDR3 coding sequence is TGTGCCAGCAGCCGAGGGAGCGGGGGCAGCTCCTACGAGCAGTACTTC.

This clone was observed a few times. The chain couples TRBV5-8 to TRBJ2-2, with 7 bases lining up with TRBD1. This CDR3 is built from 16 residues. Germline V lookup: CDR1 SGHTS, CDR2 YDEGEE. After removal of 1 base from V and 4 bases from J, the junction contained 7 bases not matched to a gene. The CDR3 nucleotides read TGTGCCAGCAGCTTGATACTGACAGGGCCCACCGGGGAGCTGTTTTTT. It encodes CASSLILTGPTGELFF.

This clone was counted once. The J gene is TRBJ2-3, the V gene TRBV5-4; 7 bases agree with TRBD2. The CDR3 sequence is 15 residues long. V lost 4 bases to trimming and J lost 2 bases; unmatched junction nucleotides: 7. The V gene's germline CDR1 is SGHNT and CDR2 YYREEE (reference sequence). CDR3 nucleotide sequence: TGTGCCAGCAGCGGGGAGCGGGGTGTCACAGATACGCAGTATTTT. Translating it yields CASSGERGVTDTQYF.

V gene TRBV12-5 combines with J gene TRBJ1-3; 8 bases fit TRBD1. The CDR3 has 12 amino acids. The V and J ends lost 5 bases and 11 bases, in that order; junction bases with no gene match: 5. Germline V gene data show CDR1 as LGHNT and CDR2 as FRNRAP. The CDR3: CASGPDRGSIYF. The CDR3, as DNA: TGTGCTAGTGGTCCAGACAGGGGTTCCATATATTTT.

This clone was picked up one time. The V gene is TRBV28, the J gene TRBJ2-2, with a weak D call TRBD1 (6 bases). In germline, CDR1 is MDHEN, CDR2 SYDVKM. This CDR3 contains 15 residues. V lost 5 bases to trimming and J lost 8 bases, with 18 bases between them. As DNA, the CDR3 is TGTGCCAGCAGTCCTTCCGGGACATTAGGAGGGGAGCTGTTTTTT. Translation gives CASSPSGTLGGELFF.

Here the CDR3 DNA reads TGTGCCAGCAGCTCCCTGACAGCGTCTAGCACAGATACGCAGTATTTT. It codes for CASSSLTASSTDTQYF. This chain connects TRBV7-9 to TRBJ2-3, with a tentative D call TRBD1 (5 bases). Trimming pared 4 bases from V and 0 bases from J, leaving 14 bases between. CDR1 and CDR2 from the germline V gene are SEHNR and FQNEAQ (reference sequence). CDR3 size: 16 residues.